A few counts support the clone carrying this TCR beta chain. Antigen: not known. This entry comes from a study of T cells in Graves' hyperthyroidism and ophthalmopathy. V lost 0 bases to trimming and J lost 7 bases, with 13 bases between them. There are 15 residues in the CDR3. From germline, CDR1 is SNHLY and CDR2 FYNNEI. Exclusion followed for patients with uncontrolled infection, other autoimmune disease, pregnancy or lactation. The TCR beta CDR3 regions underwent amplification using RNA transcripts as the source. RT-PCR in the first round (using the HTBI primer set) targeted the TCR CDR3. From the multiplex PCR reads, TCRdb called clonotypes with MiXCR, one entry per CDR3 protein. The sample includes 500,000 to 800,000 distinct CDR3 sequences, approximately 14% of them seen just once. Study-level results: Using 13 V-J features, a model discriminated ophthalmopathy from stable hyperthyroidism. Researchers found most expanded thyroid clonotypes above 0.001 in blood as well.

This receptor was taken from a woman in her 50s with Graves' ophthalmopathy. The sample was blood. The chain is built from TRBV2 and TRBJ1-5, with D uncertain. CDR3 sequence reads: CASSEALNALQPQHF. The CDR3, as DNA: TGTGCCAGCAGTGAAGCGCTTAACGCCCTACAGCCCCAGCATTTT.